The table lists the clone carrying this T cell receptor (beta chain) with many counts. This sample was included in a study of neurological immune-mediated disorders. cDNA synthesis was performed by 5'RACE with 10-nucleotide random UMIs. TCRdb re-derived calls from the 5' RACE reads in MiXCR, one entry per CDR3 protein. This table holds tens of thousands of distinct CDR3 sequences, around 10% found once. CDR1 DFQATT and CDR2 SNEGSKA come from the germline V gene (reference sequence). The CDR3 spans 15 residues. The germline V and J ends were trimmed by 2 bases and 0 bases, with 13 bases remaining between them.

The origin of this receptor is a woman in her 30s with HTLV-1-associated myelopathy (HAM/TSP). The sequencing input was CD4+ T cells from blood. The chain joins TRBV20-1 to TRBJ1-1; D may be TRBD1 (5 bases). The CDR3 coding sequence is TGCAGTGCTAGACCCCCCTTAGGGGTGAACACTGAAGCTTTCTTT. It encodes CSARPPLGVNTEAFF.